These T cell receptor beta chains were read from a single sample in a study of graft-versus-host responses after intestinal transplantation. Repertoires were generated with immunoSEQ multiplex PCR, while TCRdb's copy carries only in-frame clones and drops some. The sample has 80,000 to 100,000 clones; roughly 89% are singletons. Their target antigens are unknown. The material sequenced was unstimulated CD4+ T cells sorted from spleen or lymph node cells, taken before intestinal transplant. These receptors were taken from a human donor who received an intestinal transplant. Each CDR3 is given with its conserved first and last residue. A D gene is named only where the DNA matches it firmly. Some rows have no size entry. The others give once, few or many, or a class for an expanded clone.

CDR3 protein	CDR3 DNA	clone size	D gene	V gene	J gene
CASKKGLGLEATDTQYF	TGCGCCAGCAAAAAGGGACTTGGACTAGAGGCCACAGATACGCAGTATTTT	NA	TRBD2	TRBV5-1	TRBJ2-3
CASSLQGVSGNTIYF	TGTGCCAGCAGCCTACAGGGGGTGTCTGGAAACACCATATATTTT	NA	TRBD1	TRBV5-5	TRBJ1-3
CASSNLAGAVGADTQYF	TGTGCCAGCAGCAACTTAGCGGGAGCGGTTGGAGCAGATACGCAGTATTTT	NA	TRBD2	TRBV4-2	TRBJ2-3
CASSAGRDRTDTQYF	TGCGCCAGCAGTGCCGGGAGGGATAGAACAGATACGCAGTATTTT	NA	TRBD2	TRBV5-1	TRBJ2-3
CASHRVVNTEAFF	TGTGCCAGCCACAGGGTGGTTAACACTGAAGCTTTCTTT	NA	NA	TRBV28	TRBJ1-1
CASSVAGAYEQYF	TGTGCCAGCTCCGTAGCGGGAGCCTACGAGCAGTACTTC	few	TRBD2	TRBV18	TRBJ2-7
CASRPDQGGPTEAFF	TGTGCCAGCAGGCCCGATCAGGGAGGGCCCACTGAAGCTTTCTTT	NA	NA	TRBV25-1	TRBJ1-1
CASSGQGARDYGYTF	TGTGCCAGCAGTGGACAGGGGGCGCGGGACTATGGCTACACCTTC	NA	TRBD1	TRBV6-6	TRBJ1-2
CASSQDLAGNYNEQFF	TGTGCCAGCAGCCAAGATCTAGCGGGGAACTACAATGAGCAGTTCTTC	NA	TRBD2	TRBV4-2	TRBJ2-1
CASRSGIAGELFF	TGCGCCAGCAGGTCAGGAATAGCCGGGGAGCTGTTTTTT	NA	NA	TRBV5-1	TRBJ2-2
CASRDRGGSGNQPQHF	TGTGCCAGTCGGGACAGGGGGGGGTCAGGCAATCAGCCCCAGCATTTT	few	TRBD1	TRBV27	TRBJ1-5
CASSRGTGPTEAFF	TGCGCCAGCAGCCGCGGGACAGGACCCACTGAAGCTTTCTTT	NA	TRBD1	TRBV5-1	TRBJ1-1
CASNRRGFQETQYF	TGTGCCAGCAATAGGAGGGGATTTCAGGAGACCCAGTACTTC	NA	NA	TRBV6-6	TRBJ2-5
CSARQGWETQYF	TGCAGCGCCCGACAGGGGTGGGAGACCCAGTACTTC	once	TRBD1	TRBV29-1	TRBJ2-5
CASSLGGPRTSAHSYEQYF	TGTGCCAGCAGCTTGGGGGGCCCAAGGACTAGCGCCCACTCCTACGAGCAGTACTTC	NA	TRBD2	TRBV7-2	TRBJ2-7
CSVRVGEDYNEQFF	TGCAGCGTTCGTGTGGGGGAGGACTACAATGAGCAGTTCTTC	NA	NA	TRBV29-1	TRBJ2-1
CASSTGAQFF	TGTGCCAGCAGTACAGGGGCGCAGTTCTTC	few	TRBD1	TRBV2	TRBJ2-1
CASRRPGSRTDTQYF	TGTGCCAGCAGGAGGCCGGGATCACGCACAGATACGCAGTATTTT	NA	NA	TRBV28	TRBJ2-3
CASSLGQKNTEAFF	TGTGCCAGCAGCTTAGGACAGAAGAACACTGAAGCTTTCTTT	NA	NA	TRBV7-9	TRBJ1-1
CSVLGQGNTEAFF	TGCAGCGTTCTGGGACAGGGAAACACTGAAGCTTTCTTT	NA	TRBD1	TRBV29-1	TRBJ1-1
CASSLDSSPLHF	TGTGCCAGCAGCTTAGACAGCTCACCCCTCCACTTT	NA	NA	TRBV7-9	TRBJ1-6
CASSEAAGNQPQHF	TGTGCCAGCAGTGAAGCGGCAGGAAATCAGCCCCAGCATTTT	NA	NA	TRBV6-1	TRBJ1-5
CASSALAGAYNEQFF	TGCGCCAGCAGCGCCCTAGCGGGAGCCTACAATGAGCAGTTCTTC	NA	TRBD2	TRBV5-1	TRBJ2-1
CASSLPEDNEQFF	TGTGCCAGCAGTTTACCAGAGGACAATGAGCAGTTCTTC	NA	NA	TRBV28	TRBJ2-1